A selection of T cell receptor beta chains follows, all from one sample in a study of blood T cell repertoires in COVID-19. Profiling relied on immunoSEQ multiplex PCR, and the TCRdb table lists in-frame clones only, not all of them. The data hold about 57,000 clones, with more than 75% observed a single time. Specimen: peripheral blood. The receptors were sampled from a woman of 80 years or more with acute or convalescent COVID-19. Both conserved end residues are part of each CDR3. The order of the fields is V gene, clone size, CDR3 length, J gene, D gene, CDR3 protein, CDR3 DNA. The D gene is left open where the match is weak. Clone size is stated in some rows and not others, as once, few, many or a class when expanded.

TRBV3-1/TRBV3-2,-,13,TRBJ1-2,TRBD1,CASSSGTAMEYTF,TGTGCCAGCAGCTCCGGGACAGCCATGGAATACACCTTC
TRBV11-2,-,15,TRBJ2-7,TRBD1,CASSIDRDTPYEQYF,TGTGCCAGCAGCATAGACAGGGATACCCCCTACGAGCAGTACTTC
TRBV6-5,once,14,TRBJ2-7,-,CASTPARQPYEQYF,TGTGCCAGCACTCCCGCGAGACAACCCTACGAGCAGTACTTC
TRBV28,-,14,TRBJ1-1,-,CASSLTGGSTEAFF,TGTGCCAGCAGTTTAACGGGGGGGAGCACTGAAGCTTTCTTT
TRBV29-1,few,14,TRBJ2-7,TRBD1,CSVWEGQGLYEQYF,TGCAGCGTCTGGGAGGGACAGGGGCTTTACGAGCAGTACTTC
TRBV28,-,11,TRBJ1-1,-,CASTLDTEAFF,TGTGCCAGCACCCTAGATACTGAAGCTTTCTTT
TRBV6-1,-,15,TRBJ1-1,-,CASSLPPGQNTEAFF,TGTGCCAGCAGTTTACCTCCTGGACAGAACACTGAAGCTTTCTTT
TRBV5-1,-,17,TRBJ2-3,TRBD1,CASSLGSGTGGSDTQYF,TGCGCCAGCAGCTTGGGAAGCGGAACAGGGGGAAGTGATACGCAGTATTTT
TRBV12-3/TRBV12-4,-,12,TRBJ2-5,-,CASSSRQETQYF,TGTGCCAGCAGTTCCAGACAAGAGACCCAGTACTTC
TRBV6-5,-,13,TRBJ1-1,-,CASSYSSYGEAFF,TGTGCCAGCAGTTACTCGAGTTACGGTGAAGCTTTCTTT
TRBV29-1,once,12,TRBJ1-1,-,CSVAYRDTEAFF,TGCAGCGTTGCTTACAGGGACACTGAAGCTTTCTTT
TRBV5-4,-,15,TRBJ2-7,-,CASSEVAGATYEQYF,TGTGCCAGCAGCGAGGTGGCGGGGGCGACCTACGAGCAGTACTTC
TRBV9,-,15,TRBJ1-1,-,CASSVWRDLNTEAFF,TGTGCCAGCAGCGTATGGCGGGACTTGAACACTGAAGCTTTCTTT
TRBV7-3,-,14,TRBJ2-2,-,CASSLLPSSGELFF,TGTGCCAGCAGCTTATTACCAAGCTCCGGGGAGCTGTTTTTT
TRBV5-1,-,15,TRBJ2-2,-,CASTKQAPDTGELFF,TGCGCCAGCACGAAACAGGCTCCGGACACCGGGGAGCTGTTTTTT
TRBV30,-,14,TRBJ2-1,-,CAWIGGNRSYEQFF,TGTGCCTGGATTGGCGGGAACCGAAGCTATGAGCAGTTCTTC
TRBV5-1,-,17,TRBJ2-2,-,CASHPLPGAADTGELFF,TGCGCCAGCCACCCCCTGCCAGGGGCGGCGGACACCGGGGAGCTGTTTTTT
TRBV3-1/TRBV3-2,-,18,TRBJ2-1,TRBD2,CASSLTSGGPPYYNEQFF,TGTGCCAGCAGCCTGACTAGCGGGGGACCACCATATTACAATGAGCAGTTCTTC
TRBV6-6,-,13,TRBJ2-7,TRBD1,CASRQGGSYEQYF,TGTGCCAGCAGACAGGGGGGCTCCTACGAGCAGTACTTC
TRBV2,-,16,TRBJ2-7,TRBD2,CASREGLAGGAYEQYF,TGTGCCAGCAGAGAGGGACTAGCGGGAGGGGCCTACGAGCAGTACTTC
TRBV19,-,18,TRBJ1-2,TRBD1,CASMTIRTGSGSYYGYTF,TGTGCCAGTATGACAATCCGGACAGGGTCCGGAAGTTACTATGGCTACACCTTC
TRBV15,-,13,TRBJ1-6,-,CATSRAGNSPLHF,TGTGCCACCAGCAGAGCCGGGAATTCACCCCTCCACTTT
TRBV5-1,-,16,TRBJ2-1,TRBD1,CASRFDRDRVDNEQFF,TGCGCCAGCAGGTTTGACCGGGACAGGGTTGACAATGAGCAGTTCTTC
TRBV5-4,-,16,TRBJ2-3,TRBD2,CASSFPSGRERDTQYF,TGTGCCAGCAGCTTCCCTAGCGGGAGGGAGCGTGATACGCAGTATTTT